The clone carrying this T cell receptor beta chain is medium-sized within its sample. Its antigen remains unknown. The V end lost 3 bases, the J end lost 5 bases, and 11 bases lay between the germline ends. The CDR3 sequence is 13 residues long. The germline V gene encodes CDR1 MNHEY and CDR2 SMNVEV (reference sequence). Assay version v3.0 of immunoSEQ was used, and it was run at survey level. Some clones are missing from TCRdb's copy, which holds only in-frame ones; the method was immunoSEQ multiplex PCR. Found here are some 31,000 clones, about 85% of them singletons; the top ten hold 10% to 15%. The sample comes from a study of long-term antiretroviral therapy in people with HIV. Points from the study as a whole: Post-ART samples showed increased diversity that remained below transplant donor control levels. ART adherence, viral resistance and therapy changes were undocumented.

Here the sequenced sample was unsorted PBMCs, taken 1.1 years after starting antiretroviral therapy. The source of this sequence is a man younger than 35 with HIV. The rearrangement uses TRBV27 and TRBJ2-7; no definite D call. CDR3 protein: CASSLASKNEQYF. The CDR3 DNA reads TGTGCCAGCAGTTTGGCGTCGAAAAACGAGCAGTACTTC.